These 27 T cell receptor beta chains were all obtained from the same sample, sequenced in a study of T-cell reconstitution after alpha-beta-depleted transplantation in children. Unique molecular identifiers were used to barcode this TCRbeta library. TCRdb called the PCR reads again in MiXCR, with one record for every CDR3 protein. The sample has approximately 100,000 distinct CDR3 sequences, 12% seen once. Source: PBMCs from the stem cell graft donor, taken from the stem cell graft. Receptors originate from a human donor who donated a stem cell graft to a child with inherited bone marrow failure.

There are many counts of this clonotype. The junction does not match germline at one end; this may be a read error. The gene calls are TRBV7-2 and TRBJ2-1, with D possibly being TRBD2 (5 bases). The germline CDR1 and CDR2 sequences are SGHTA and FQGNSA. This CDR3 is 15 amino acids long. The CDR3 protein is CASRLSGTSYNEQFF. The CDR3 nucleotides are TGTGCCAGCCGCTTAAGCGGTACCTCCTACAATGAGCAGTTCTTC.

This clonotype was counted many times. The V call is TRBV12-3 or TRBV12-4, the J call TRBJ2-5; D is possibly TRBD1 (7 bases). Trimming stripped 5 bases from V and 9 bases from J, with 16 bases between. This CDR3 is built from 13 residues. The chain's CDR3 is CASSRQGLVAQYF. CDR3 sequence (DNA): TGTGCCAGCAGTAGACAGGGACTGGTCGCCCAGTACTTC.

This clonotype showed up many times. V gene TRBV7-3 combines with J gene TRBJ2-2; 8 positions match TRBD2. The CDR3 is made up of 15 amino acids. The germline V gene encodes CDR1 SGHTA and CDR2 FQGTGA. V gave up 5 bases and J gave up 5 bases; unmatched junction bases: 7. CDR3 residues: CASSLLRGGTGELFF. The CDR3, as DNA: TGTGCCAGCAGCCTCCTCCGGGGGGGGACCGGGGAGCTGTTTTTT.

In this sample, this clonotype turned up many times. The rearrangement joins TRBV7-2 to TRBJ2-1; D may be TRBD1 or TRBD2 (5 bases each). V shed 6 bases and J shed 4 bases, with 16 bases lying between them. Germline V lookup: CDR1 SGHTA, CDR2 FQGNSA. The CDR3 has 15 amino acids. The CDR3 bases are TGTGCCAGCAGATCACCGGGACGCAATTACAATGAGCAGTTCTTC. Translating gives CASRSPGRNYNEQFF.

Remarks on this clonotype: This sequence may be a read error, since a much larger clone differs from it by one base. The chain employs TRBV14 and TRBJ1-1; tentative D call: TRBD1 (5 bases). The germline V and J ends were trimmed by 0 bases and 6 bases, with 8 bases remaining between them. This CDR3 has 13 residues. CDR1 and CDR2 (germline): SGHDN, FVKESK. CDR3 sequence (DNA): TGTGCCAGCAGCCAAGACGACAGTCCTGAAGCTTTCTTT. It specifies CASSQDDSPEAFF. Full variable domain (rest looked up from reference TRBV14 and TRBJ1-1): EAGVTQFPSHSVIEKGQTVTLRCDPISGHDNLYWYRRVMGKEIKFLLHFVKESKQDESGMPNNRFLAERTGGTYSTLKVQPAELEDSGVYFCASSQDDSPEAFFGQGTRLTVV.

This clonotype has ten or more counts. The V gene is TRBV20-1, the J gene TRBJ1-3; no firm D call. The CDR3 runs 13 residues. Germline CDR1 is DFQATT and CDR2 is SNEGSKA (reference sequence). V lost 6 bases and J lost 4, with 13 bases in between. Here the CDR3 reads CSADVSAGNTIYF. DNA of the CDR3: TGCAGTGCGGACGTCTCCGCGGGAAACACCATATATTTT.

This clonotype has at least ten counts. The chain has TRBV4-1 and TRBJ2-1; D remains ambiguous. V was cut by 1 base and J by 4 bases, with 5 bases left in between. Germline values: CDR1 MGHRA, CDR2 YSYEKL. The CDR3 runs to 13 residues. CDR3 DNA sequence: TGCGCCAGCAGCCAAGTGCGTTACAATGAGCAGTTCTTC. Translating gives CASSQVRYNEQFF.

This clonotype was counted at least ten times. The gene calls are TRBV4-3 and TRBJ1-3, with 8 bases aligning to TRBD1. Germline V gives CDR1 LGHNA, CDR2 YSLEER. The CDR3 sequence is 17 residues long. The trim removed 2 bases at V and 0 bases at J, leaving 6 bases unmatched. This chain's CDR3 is CASSQHHGTGSGNTIYF. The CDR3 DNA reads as TGCGCCAGCAGCCAACACCATGGGACAGGCTCTGGAAACACCATATATTTT.

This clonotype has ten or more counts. The CDR3 region is CASSLNTLELAQYF. The DNA of the CDR3 is TGTGCCAGCAGCCTTAACACTTTGGAGTTAGCGCAGTACTTC. This rearrangement joins TRBV9 to TRBJ2-7; D remains unclear. Trimming cost V 4 bases and J 9 bases, with 20 bases left between them. CDR3 length equals 14 residues. Per the germline V gene, CDR1 is SGDLS and CDR2 is YYNGEE. The full variable domain, its missing parts supplied by reference TRBV9 and TRBJ2-7, is DSGVTQTPKHLITATGQRVTLRCSPRSGDLSVYWYQQSLDQGLQFLIQYYNGEERAKGNILERFSAQQFPDLHSELNLSSLELGDSALYFCASSLNTLELAQYFGPGTRLTVT.

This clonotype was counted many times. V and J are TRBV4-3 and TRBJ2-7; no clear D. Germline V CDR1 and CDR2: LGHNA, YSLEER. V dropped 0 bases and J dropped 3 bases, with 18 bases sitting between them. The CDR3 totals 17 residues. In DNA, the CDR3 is TGCGCCAGCAGCCAAGATCCCCCTGGCGGTACTTACTACGAGCAGTACTTC. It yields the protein CASSQDPPGGTYYEQYF.

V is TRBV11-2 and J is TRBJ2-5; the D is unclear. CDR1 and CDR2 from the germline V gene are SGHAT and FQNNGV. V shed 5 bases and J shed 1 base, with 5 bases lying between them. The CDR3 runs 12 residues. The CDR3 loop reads CASSISQETQYF. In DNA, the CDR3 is TGTGCCAGCAGCATCTCCCAAGAGACCCAGTACTTC.

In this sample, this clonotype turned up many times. The CDR3 coding sequence is TGTGCCAGCTCACCGGCAGGAGAAACTGAAGCTTTCTTT. Protein product: CASSPAGETEAFF. The chain is built from TRBV18 and TRBJ1-1; D is uncertain. CDR3 length equals 13 residues. The V end lost 3 bases, the J end lost 5 bases, and 10 bases lay between the germline ends. Germline V CDR1 and CDR2: KGHSH, LQKENI.

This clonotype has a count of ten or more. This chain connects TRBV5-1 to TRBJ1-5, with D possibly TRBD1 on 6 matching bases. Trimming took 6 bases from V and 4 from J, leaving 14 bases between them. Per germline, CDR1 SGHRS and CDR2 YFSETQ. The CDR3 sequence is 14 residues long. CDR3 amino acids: CASKQGSGNQPQHF. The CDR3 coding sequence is TGCGCCAGCAAACAGGGTTCGGGGAATCAGCCCCAGCATTTT.

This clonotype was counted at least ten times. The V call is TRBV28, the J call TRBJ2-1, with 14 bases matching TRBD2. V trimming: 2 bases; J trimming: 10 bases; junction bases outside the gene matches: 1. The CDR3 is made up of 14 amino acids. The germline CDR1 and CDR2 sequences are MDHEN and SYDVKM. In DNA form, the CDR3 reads TGTGCCAGCAGTTTAGGGACTAGCGGGGGAGAGCAGTTCTTC. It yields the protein CASSLGTSGGEQFF.

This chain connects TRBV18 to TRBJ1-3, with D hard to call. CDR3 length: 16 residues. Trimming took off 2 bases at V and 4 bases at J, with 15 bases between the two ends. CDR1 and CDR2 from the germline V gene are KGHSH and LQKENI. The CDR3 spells CASSPGPVFSGNTIYF. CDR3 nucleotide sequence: TGTGCCAGCTCACCAGGACCCGTTTTTTCCGGAAACACCATATATTTT.

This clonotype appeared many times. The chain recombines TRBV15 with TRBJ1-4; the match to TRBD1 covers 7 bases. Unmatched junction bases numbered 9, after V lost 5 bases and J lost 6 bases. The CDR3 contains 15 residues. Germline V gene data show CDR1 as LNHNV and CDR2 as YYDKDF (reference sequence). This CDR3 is CATSLRTGGDEKLFF. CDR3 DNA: TGTGCCACCAGCCTTCGGACAGGCGGAGATGAAAAACTGTTTTTT.

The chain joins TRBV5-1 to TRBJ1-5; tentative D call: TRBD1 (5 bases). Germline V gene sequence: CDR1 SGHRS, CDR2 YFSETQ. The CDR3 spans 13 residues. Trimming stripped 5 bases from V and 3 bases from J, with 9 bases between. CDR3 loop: CASSTGDNQPQHF. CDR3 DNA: TGCGCCAGCAGTACAGGAGACAATCAGCCCCAGCATTTT.

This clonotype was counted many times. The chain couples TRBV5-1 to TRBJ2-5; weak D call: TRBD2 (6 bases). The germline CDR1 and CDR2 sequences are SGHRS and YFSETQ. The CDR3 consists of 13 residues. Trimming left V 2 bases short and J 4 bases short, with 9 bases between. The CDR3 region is CASSFSGRETQYF. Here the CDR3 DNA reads TGCGCCAGCAGCTTCTCCGGGAGAGAGACCCAGTACTTC.

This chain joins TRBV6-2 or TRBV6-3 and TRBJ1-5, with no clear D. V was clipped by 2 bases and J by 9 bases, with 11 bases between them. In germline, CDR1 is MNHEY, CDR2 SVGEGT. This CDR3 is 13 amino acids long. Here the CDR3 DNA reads TGTGCCAGCAGTTACGGCGCCACTCGGCCCCAGCATTTT. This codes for CASSYGATRPQHF.

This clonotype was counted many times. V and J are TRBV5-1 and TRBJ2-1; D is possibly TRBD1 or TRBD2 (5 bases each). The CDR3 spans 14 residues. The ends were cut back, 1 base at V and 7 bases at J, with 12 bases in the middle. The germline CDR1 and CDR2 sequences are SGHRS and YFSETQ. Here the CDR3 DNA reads TGCGCCAGCAGCTTGCAGGCTGAGGGGAATGAGCAGTTCTTC. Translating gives CASSLQAEGNEQFF.

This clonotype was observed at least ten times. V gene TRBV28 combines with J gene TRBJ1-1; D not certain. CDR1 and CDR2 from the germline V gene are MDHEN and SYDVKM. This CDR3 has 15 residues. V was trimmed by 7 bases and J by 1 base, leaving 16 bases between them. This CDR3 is CASILSQWGNTEAFF. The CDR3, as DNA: TGTGCCAGCATCCTCTCACAGTGGGGGAACACTGAAGCTTTCTTT. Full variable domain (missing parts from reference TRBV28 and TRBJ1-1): DVKVTQSSRYLVKRTGEKVFLECVQDMDHENMFWYRQDPGLGLRLIYFSYDVKMKEKGDIPEGYSVSREKKERFSLILESASTNQTSMYLCASILSQWGNTEAFFGQGTRLTVV.

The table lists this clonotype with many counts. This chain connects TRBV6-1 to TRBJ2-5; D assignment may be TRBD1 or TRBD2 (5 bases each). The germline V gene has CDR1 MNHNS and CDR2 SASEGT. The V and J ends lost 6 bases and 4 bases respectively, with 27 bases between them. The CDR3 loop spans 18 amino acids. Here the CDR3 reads CASSVEGTLGRAPETQYF. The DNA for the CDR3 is TGTGCCAGCAGCGTCGAAGGGACGCTCGGGCGGGCTCCAGAGACCCAGTACTTC.

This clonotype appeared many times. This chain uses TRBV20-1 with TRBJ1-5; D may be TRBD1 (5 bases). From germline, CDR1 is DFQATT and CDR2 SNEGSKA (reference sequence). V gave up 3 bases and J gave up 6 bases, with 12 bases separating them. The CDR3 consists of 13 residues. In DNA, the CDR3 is TGCAGTGCTAGTTCCAGGGTGGGTCAGCCCCAGCATTTT. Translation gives CSASSRVGQPQHF.

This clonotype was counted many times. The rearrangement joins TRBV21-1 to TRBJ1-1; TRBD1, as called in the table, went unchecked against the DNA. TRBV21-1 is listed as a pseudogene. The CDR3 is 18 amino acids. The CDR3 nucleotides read TGTGCCAGCAGCCGTTCCCATCGGGGGACAGGGTGGAACACTGAAGCTTTCTTT. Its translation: CASSRSHRGTGWNTEAFF.

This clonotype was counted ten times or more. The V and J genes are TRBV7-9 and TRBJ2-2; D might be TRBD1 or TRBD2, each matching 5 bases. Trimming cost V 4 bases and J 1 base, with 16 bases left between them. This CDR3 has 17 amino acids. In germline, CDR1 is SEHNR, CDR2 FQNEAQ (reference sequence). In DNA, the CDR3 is TGTGCCAGCAGCTCACCCTCTGGGACGGTGAACACCGGGGAGCTGTTTTTT. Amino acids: CASSSPSGTVNTGELFF.

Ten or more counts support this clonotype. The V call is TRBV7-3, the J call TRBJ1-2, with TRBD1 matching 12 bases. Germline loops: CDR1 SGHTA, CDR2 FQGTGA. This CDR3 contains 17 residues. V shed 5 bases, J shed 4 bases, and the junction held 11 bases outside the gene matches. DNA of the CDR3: TGTGCCAGCAGCGCGCCTGGGACAGGGGGCGTTTCCTATGGCTACACCTTC. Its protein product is CASSAPGTGGVSYGYTF.

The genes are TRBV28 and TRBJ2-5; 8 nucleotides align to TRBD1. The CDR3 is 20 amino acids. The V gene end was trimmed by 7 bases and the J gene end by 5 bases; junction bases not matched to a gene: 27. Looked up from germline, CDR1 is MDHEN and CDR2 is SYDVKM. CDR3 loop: CASTIRQGKIGSAGVETQYF. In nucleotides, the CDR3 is TGTGCCAGCACGATTCGACAGGGGAAGATTGGGAGTGCGGGCGTGGAGACCCAGTACTTC.